This T cell receptor beta chain was recorded in a study of CD8+ T cells in alopecia areata. The study, taken as a whole, reports: In scalp samples, resident alphabeta T cells of normal skin are also sequenced.

This clone appeared a few times. Its specificity is not known. Reverse transcription of extracted RNA yielded cDNA, which provided the sequencing template. Produced via immunoSEQ multiplex PCR; TCRdb's table is partial and in-frame only. The sample has roughly 98,000 clones; approximately 66% are singletons. This CDR3 contains 11 residues. Trimming stripped 3 bases from V and 9 bases from J, with 9 bases between. Per germline, CDR1 GTSNPN and CDR2 SVGIG (reference sequence). The treatment is: oral pan-JAK inhibitor, 5-10 mg twice daily. Peripheral blood, together with lesional scalp punch biopsies, was collected from alopecia areata patients.

The specimen comprised CD8+ T cells sorted from blood, sampled at week 4, from a patient treated with tofacitinib. The V and J genes are TRBV30 and TRBJ2-1, with unresolved D. The receptor was derived from a human donor with alopecia areata. The CDR3 region has the DNA TGTGCCTGGAGCGCACCGGGTGAGCAGTTCTTC. This translates into CAWSAPGEQFF.